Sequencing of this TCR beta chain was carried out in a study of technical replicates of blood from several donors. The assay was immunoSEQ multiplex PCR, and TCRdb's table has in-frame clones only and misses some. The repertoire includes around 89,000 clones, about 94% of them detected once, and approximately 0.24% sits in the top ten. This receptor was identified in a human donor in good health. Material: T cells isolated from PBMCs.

CDR3 sequence reads: CASSLAVSGANVLTF. The CDR3 DNA reads as TGCGCCAGCAGCTTGGCAGTGTCTGGGGCCAACGTCCTGACTTTC. The chain uses TRBV5-1 and TRBJ2-6; no definite D call. The V and J ends lost 0 bases and 1 base respectively, with 5 bases between them. Germline V gene data show CDR1 as SGHRS and CDR2 as YFSETQ. This CDR3 is 15 amino acids long.